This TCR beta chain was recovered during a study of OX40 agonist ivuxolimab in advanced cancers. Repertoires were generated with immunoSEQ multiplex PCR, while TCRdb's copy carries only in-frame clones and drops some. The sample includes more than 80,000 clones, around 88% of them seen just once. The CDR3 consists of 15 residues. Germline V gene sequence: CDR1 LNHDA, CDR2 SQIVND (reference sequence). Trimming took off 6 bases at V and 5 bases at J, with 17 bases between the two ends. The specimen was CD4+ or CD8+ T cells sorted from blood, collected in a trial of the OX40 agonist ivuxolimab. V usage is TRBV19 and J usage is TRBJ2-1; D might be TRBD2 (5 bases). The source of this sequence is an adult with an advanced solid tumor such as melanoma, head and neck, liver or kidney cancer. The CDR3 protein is CASRRVGRADNEQFF. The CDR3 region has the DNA TGTGCCAGTAGGAGGGTAGGACGGGCCGACAATGAGCAGTTCTTC.